In this sample, the clone carrying this T cell receptor beta chain turned up many times. What it recognizes is unknown. Researchers amplified the TCR beta CDR3 regions from RNA transcripts. The HTBI set primed first-round TCR CDR3 RT-PCR. TCRdb redid the calling of the multiplex PCR reads with MiXCR, one entry per CDR3 protein. The sample shows some 370,000 distinct CDR3 sequences, about a sixth of them seen only once. This entry belongs to a study of T cells in Graves' hyperthyroidism and ophthalmopathy. Whole-study results and caveats: Most thyroid-expanded clonotypes above 0.001 were also found in blood.

Per germline, CDR1 MNHNS and CDR2 SASEGT. This CDR3 is built from 15 residues. Trimming removed 5 bases from V and 0 bases from J, with 11 bases in between. Those with hyperthyroidism were 18 to 65 years old, newly diagnosed, and ill for under 2 months. This blood was taken when hyperthyroidism was first diagnosed, before any ophthalmopathy symptoms existed. The chain couples TRBV6-1 to TRBJ1-3; D remains ambiguous. Source material: blood. The TCR sequence derives from a woman in her thirties with Graves' hyperthyroidism that later progressed to Graves' ophthalmopathy. In nucleotides, the CDR3 is TGTGCCAGCAGTAGGAGCCCGTTCTCTGGAAACACCATATATTTT. It yields the protein CASSRSPFSGNTIYF.